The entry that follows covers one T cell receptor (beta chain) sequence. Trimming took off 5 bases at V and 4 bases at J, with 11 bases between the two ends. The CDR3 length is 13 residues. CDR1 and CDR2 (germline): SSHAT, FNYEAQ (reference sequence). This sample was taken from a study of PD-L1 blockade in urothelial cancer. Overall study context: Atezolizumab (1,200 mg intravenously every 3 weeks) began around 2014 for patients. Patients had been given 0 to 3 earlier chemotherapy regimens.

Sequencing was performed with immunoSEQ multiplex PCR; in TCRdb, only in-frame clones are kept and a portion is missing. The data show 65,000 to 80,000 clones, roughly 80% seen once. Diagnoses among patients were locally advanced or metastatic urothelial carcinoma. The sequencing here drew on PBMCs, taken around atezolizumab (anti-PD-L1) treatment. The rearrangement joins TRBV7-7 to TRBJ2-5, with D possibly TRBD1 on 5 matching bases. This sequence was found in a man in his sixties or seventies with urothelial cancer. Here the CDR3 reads CASSPATGETQYF. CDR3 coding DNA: TGTGCCAGCAGCCCGGCCACAGGAGAGACCCAGTACTTC.